Given below is one TCR beta chain in context. Its antigen is unidentified. This record comes from a study of shared clonotypes between healthy human individuals. General study points: The study generally estimated greater richness for naive than memory subsets.

Sequencing used immunoSEQ multiplex PCR; TCRdb keeps in-frame clones, though not all of them. The repertoire holds 110,000 or so clones, more than 65% seen once, with 24% in the top ten. The CDR3 sequence is 11 residues long. Germline assignment: CDR1 DFQATT and CDR2 SNEGSKA (reference sequence). The chain is built from TRBV20-1 and TRBJ1-2; 9 nucleotides align to TRBD1. Sequenced sample: memory CD8+ T cells sorted from blood. The subset was: CD45RO+ cells pooled with CCR7-negative TemRA cells. This TCR was recovered from a woman in her twenties or thirties in good health. CDR3: CNMDRGYGYTF. The DNA of the CDR3 is TGCAATATGGACAGGGGCTATGGCTACACCTTC.